The rows below give T cell receptor beta chains drawn from one sample of a study of identical twins. TCRdb re-called the 5' RACE reads with MiXCR, one entry per CDR3 protein. In the table there are hundreds of thousands of distinct CDR3 sequences, about 9.4% of which are singletons. These data are also associated with another study on yellow fever vaccine responses in identical twins.

Sequencing was carried out using PBMCs. These receptors were obtained from a woman in her late teens or twenties in good health. The CDR3 runs from the conserved cysteine through the conserved F or W. D genes are given only for firm matches. The listing skips clone size in some rows; elsewhere it reads once, few, many or a size class.

clone size	V gene	J gene	D gene	CDR3 DNA	CDR3 protein
few	TRBV5-1	TRBJ2-5	TRBD2	TGCGCCAGCACCGATCCGGGACTAGCGGGGCAAGAGACCCAGTACTTC	CASTDPGLAGQETQYF
many	TRBV5-1	TRBJ2-1	-	TGCGCCAGCAGCCGAGGGGCTATCGGCAATGAGCAGTTCTTC	CASSRGAIGNEQFF
many	TRBV7-2	TRBJ2-2	TRBD1	TGTGCCAGCAGCTTAGCAGGGGGCATCGGGGAGCTGTTTTTT	CASSLAGGIGELFF
few	TRBV12-3/TRBV12-4	TRBJ2-5	-	TGTGCCAGCACCAAGATGGAGGGGGCTGAGACCCAGTACTTC	CASTKMEGAETQYF
-	TRBV14	TRBJ2-1	-	TGTGCCAGCAGCCAAGTATCCAGTTTCCATGAGCAGTTCTTC	CASSQVSSFHEQFF
few	TRBV18	TRBJ2-5	TRBD1	TGTGCCAGCTCACTAAATTCACAGGGGGTCACGCGAATAGAGACCCAGTACTTC	CASSLNSQGVTRIETQYF
few	TRBV7-9	TRBJ2-5	-	TGTGCCAGCAGCACCAACTCTGCAAAGACGATAAAAGAGACCCAGTACTTC	CASSTNSAKTIKETQYF
few	TRBV4-2	TRBJ2-3	-	TGTGCCAGCAGCCAAGAAGGGTCCGGGGTTAGCACAGATACGCAGTATTTT	CASSQEGSGVSTDTQYF
many	TRBV7-8	TRBJ2-7	TRBD1	TGTGCCAGCAGCATCTTCCGGGACAGAGTCTACGAGCAGTACTTC	CASSIFRDRVYEQYF
many	TRBV12-3/TRBV12-4	TRBJ2-4	-	TGTGCCAGCAGGACTGTAGCCAAAAACATTCAGTACTTC	CASRTVAKNIQYF
-	TRBV5-5	TRBJ2-7	-	TGTGCCAGCAGTTGGGGCGCGGATTTCTCCTACGAGCAGTACTTC	CASSWGADFSYEQYF
many	TRBV4-1	TRBJ2-2	-	TGCGCCAGCAGCCAAGATCGTCTCCACCCCGGGGAGCTGTTTTTT	CASSQDRLHPGELFF
-	TRBV12-3/TRBV12-4	TRBJ2-3	-	TGTGCCAGCAGTATTCGGGCAGATACGCAGTATTTT	CASSIRADTQYF
-	TRBV11-3	TRBJ2-3	TRBD2	TGTGCCAGCAGCTCCCCGACTAGCGGGAGCGCAGATACGCAGTATTTT	CASSSPTSGSADTQYF
few	TRBV2	TRBJ1-2	TRBD1	TGTGCCAGCAGCGGCTGGACAGGGGGCTTGGATGGCTACACCTTC	CASSGWTGGLDGYTF
-	TRBV6-5	TRBJ2-7	TRBD1	TGTGCCAGCAGTTACTTCGGGACAGCCGAGCAGTACTTC	CASSYFGTAEQYF
many	TRBV2	TRBJ2-5	-	TGTGCCAGCAGTACACTCGGACAAAGACAAGAGACCCAGTACTTC	CASSTLGQRQETQYF
few	TRBV6-4	TRBJ1-2	-	TGTGCCAGCAGTGGACAGCCGAACTATGGCTACACCTTC	CASSGQPNYGYTF
few	TRBV24-1	TRBJ2-1	-	TGTGCCACCAGCGACCGCCGGGACTACAATGAGCAGTTCTTC	CATSDRRDYNEQFF
-	TRBV5-8	TRBJ2-1	TRBD1	TGTGCCAGCAGGCTTTACCGGGACAGCATTTACAATGAGCAGTTCTTC	CASRLYRDSIYNEQFF
few	TRBV20-1	TRBJ2-7	TRBD2	TGCAGTGCTAGGGTAGCGGGAAACGACTACGAGCAGTACTTC	CSARVAGNDYEQYF
many	TRBV5-1	TRBJ2-5	-	TGCGCCAGCAGCTTCATGGGGGCTCCTCAAGAGACCCAGTACTTC	CASSFMGAPQETQYF
few	TRBV29-1	TRBJ2-1	-	TGCAGCGTTGAAGACCTAAATTTGGGGTCGGGGAATGAGCAGTTCTTC	CSVEDLNLGSGNEQFF
once	TRBV7-3	TRBJ2-5	-	TGTGCCAGCAGCTTAGCGCGTCGTGAGACCCAGTACTTC	CASSLARRETQYF
-	TRBV20-1	TRBJ1-2	TRBD1	TGCAGTGCGGGGGACAGAGTATATGGCTACACCTTC	CSAGDRVYGYTF
-	TRBV2	TRBJ2-7	-	TGTGCCAGCAGTCAGCCGGAGGACCCGGGAATCTACGAGCAGTACTTC	CASSQPEDPGIYEQYF
-	TRBV28	TRBJ1-1	-	TGTGCCAGCAGTCGTACCGAACCGGGGACTGAAGCTTTCTTT	CASSRTEPGTEAFF
-	TRBV6-2/TRBV6-3	TRBJ2-7	-	TGTGCCAGCATCGACAACGGGAACTACGAGCAGTACTTC	CASIDNGNYEQYF
many	TRBV29-1	TRBJ2-1	TRBD2	TGCAGCCGTATAGGTGGGCGGGAGTGGTACAATGAGCAGTTCTTC	CSRIGGREWYNEQFF
few	TRBV28	TRBJ1-1	TRBD1	TGTGCCAGCCCATCCAATCAGGGGGCGCCGGACACTGAAGCTTTCTTT	CASPSNQGAPDTEAFF
-	TRBV9	TRBJ2-3	TRBD2	TGTGCCAGCAGCAAACGGACTAGCGGGAGTGATACGCAGTATTTT	CASSKRTSGSDTQYF
many	TRBV29-1	TRBJ1-1	-	TGCAGCGTGAGATTGGGACAAACGAACACTGAAGCTTTCTTT	CSVRLGQTNTEAFF
-	TRBV12-3/TRBV12-4	TRBJ2-3	-	TGTGCCAGCAGTTTACCCTCGGCAGAGGGAGGCACAGATACGCAGTATTTT	CASSLPSAEGGTDTQYF
many	TRBV7-2	TRBJ2-1	-	TGTGCCAGCAGCCCCCAAAGCTACAATGAGCAGTTCTTC	CASSPQSYNEQFF
-	TRBV6-4	TRBJ2-1	TRBD2	TGTGCCACCTCCCGCGGGAGAGGGTCCTACAATGAGCAGTTCTTC	CATSRGRGSYNEQFF
many	TRBV7-9	TRBJ1-1	TRBD1	TGTGCCAGCATCCGATCAGGGGGCAGGGATGAAGCTTTCTTT	CASIRSGGRDEAFF
few	TRBV4-3	TRBJ2-7	-	TGCGCCAGCAGCCAAGATAGGGGGACTGCTAGCGCCTACGAGCAGTACTTC	CASSQDRGTASAYEQYF
-	TRBV5-1	TRBJ2-7	TRBD1	TGCGCCAGCAGCTTGTGGCAGGGGGATTACGAGCAGTACTTC	CASSLWQGDYEQYF
-	TRBV29-1	TRBJ2-1	TRBD2	TGCAGCGTTGTCCGCGGGAGGAGGGGATACAATGAGCAGTTCTTC	CSVVRGRRGYNEQFF
many	TRBV6-5	TRBJ1-6	-	TGTGCCAGCAGTTTCAGTAATTCACCCCTCCACTTT	CASSFSNSPLHF
-	TRBV7-8	TRBJ2-3	-	TGTGCCAGCAGCTTGCGCCCGGGACCAGAGGCAGATACGCAGTATTTT	CASSLRPGPEADTQYF
many	TRBV12-3/TRBV12-4	TRBJ1-5	-	TGTGCCAGCAGTTTACGAAGCGGGGAAAGCAATCAGCCCCAGCATTTT	CASSLRSGESNQPQHF
few	TRBV10-3	TRBJ2-1	TRBD2	TGTGCCACCACTCCACCCGGGACTAGCTACAATGAGCAGTTCTTC	CATTPPGTSYNEQFF
many	TRBV14	TRBJ2-3	TRBD1	TGTGCCAGCAGCCAAGGGGACAGCGCCTTCACAGATACGCAGTATTTT	CASSQGDSAFTDTQYF
few	TRBV5-6	TRBJ2-7	TRBD2	TGTGCCAGCAGCCATGGGACTAGCGGAACCTACGAGCAGTACTTC	CASSHGTSGTYEQYF
many	TRBV7-8	TRBJ2-5	-	TGTGCCAGCAGCTTAGTAAATCGCGGTGAGGGGAATCGAGAGACCCAGTACTTC	CASSLVNRGEGNRETQYF
few	TRBV6-1	TRBJ2-3	-	TGTGCCAGCAGCCCCGGACTGAGGGGGTCTCGCATCACAGATACGCAGTATTTT	CASSPGLRGSRITDTQYF
many	TRBV5-8	TRBJ2-1	TRBD2	TGTGCCAGCAGCCCCGGACTAGCCCGTTACAATGAGCAGTTCTTC	CASSPGLARYNEQFF
-	TRBV7-3	TRBJ2-3	TRBD1	TGTGCCAGCAGCCTCCCGGGACAGGGGGGTTCAGATACGCAGTATTTT	CASSLPGQGGSDTQYF